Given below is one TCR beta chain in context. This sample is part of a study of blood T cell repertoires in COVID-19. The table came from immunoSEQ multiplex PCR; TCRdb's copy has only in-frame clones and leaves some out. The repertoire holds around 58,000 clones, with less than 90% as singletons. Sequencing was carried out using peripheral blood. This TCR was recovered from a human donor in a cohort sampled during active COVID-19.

CDR3 bases: TGTGCCAGCACAGGGACAGGGATTACCGGGGAGCTGTTTTTT. Amino acids: CASTGTGITGELFF. The chain joins TRBV2 to TRBJ2-2; TRBD1 matches 9 bases. The CDR3 runs 14 residues. Germline-derived CDR1 and CDR2 are SNHLY and FYNNEI. Germline trimming cut 7 bases from V and 5 bases from J; bases unmatched to any gene: 5.